This is a list of T cell receptor beta chains from one sample in a study of T-cell reconstitution after alpha-beta-depleted transplantation in children. Via MiXCR, TCRdb re-called the PCR reads, giving one row per CDR3 protein. The data contain over 400,000 distinct CDR3 sequences, approximately 12% of them singletons. Material: PBMCs from the stem cell graft donor, obtained from the stem cell graft. These receptors came from a human donor who donated a stem cell graft to a child with combined immunodeficiency. Both conserved end residues are part of each CDR3. D genes are given only for firm matches. Not every row has a clone size; where given, it reads once, few, many or a size class.

TRBV5-1	few	TRBJ2-6	-	TGCGCCAGCAGCTTGACAGGTTCTAGCTCTGGGGCCAACGTCCTGACTTTC	CASSLTGSSSGANVLTF
TRBV6-2/TRBV6-3	few	TRBJ1-2	-	TGTGCCAGCAGTTTCCGTGAGGCCAGGGCCTACTATGGCTACACCTTC	CASSFREARAYYGYTF
TRBV20-1	many	TRBJ2-7	TRBD2	TGCAGTGCTAGAGATCTCAACCTAGCGGGAGGCCCTCCGAACTCCTACGAGCAGTACTTC	CSARDLNLAGGPPNSYEQYF
TRBV5-1	-	TRBJ1-1	-	TGCGCCAGCAGCTTATTCACAGGGCCCAACACTGAAGCTTTCTTT	CASSLFTGPNTEAFF
TRBV5-1	few	TRBJ2-1	TRBD1	TGCGCCAGCAGCCCCTGGACCGGGACAGTGAGACTCTTC	CASSPWTGTVRLF
TRBV5-1	many	TRBJ1-1	-	TGCGCCAGCAGCTTGGCGGCGAGCCCGAACACTGAAGCTTTCTTT	CASSLAASPNTEAFF
TRBV25-1	many	TRBJ2-3	-	TGTGCCAGCAGTGAATATGGGCAGTCTAGCACAGATACGCAGTATTTT	CASSEYGQSSTDTQYF
TRBV10-3	many	TRBJ2-1	-	TGTGCCATCAGGGGTTCTGGGGAGCAGTTCTTC	CAIRGSGEQFF
TRBV2	many	TRBJ2-1	TRBD1	TGTGCCAGCAGCGACCGGGACAGGGGTTTTGAGCAGTTCTTC	CASSDRDRGFEQFF
TRBV6-1	-	TRBJ2-3	TRBD2	TGTGCCAGCAGCCCGCGGCGGGGAGGGGGCACAGATACGCAGTATTTT	CASSPRRGGGTDTQYF
TRBV3-1	-	TRBJ2-3	-	TGTGCCAGCAGCCGTCATCCTAGCACAGATACGCAGTATTTT	CASSRHPSTDTQYF
TRBV29-1	-	TRBJ2-7	-	TGCAGCGTCCGGACGGAAACCTACGAGCAGTACTTC	CSVRTETYEQYF
TRBV28	-	TRBJ2-1	TRBD1	TGTGCCAGCAGTCAGACAGGGTTGGCCTACAATGAGCAGTTCTTC	CASSQTGLAYNEQFF
TRBV5-6	many	TRBJ1-5	TRBD1	TGTGCCAGCAGCCGTCGGACAGGGTACAATCAGCCCCAGCATTTT	CASSRRTGYNQPQHF
TRBV29-1	many	TRBJ2-5	-	TGCAGCGTTGAAGTACGGCTAGTTGGGGAGACCCAGTACTTC	CSVEVRLVGETQYF
TRBV6-4	many	TRBJ2-1	-	TGTGCCAGCAGTGATATGGTGCACAATGAGCAGTTCTTC	CASSDMVHNEQFF
TRBV6-5	-	TRBJ1-2	TRBD1	TGTGCCAGCAGTTATTCGAGGGAAGGGGACAGCGGGTATGGCTACACCTTC	CASSYSREGDSGYGYTF
TRBV15	few	TRBJ2-3	-	TGTGCCACCAGCAGAGAAGGCAGAACAGATACGCAGTATTTT	CATSREGRTDTQYF
TRBV7-3	many	TRBJ2-3	TRBD2	TGTGCCAGCAGCTTAAGCGGCGGGAGAGTCGCAGATACGCAGTATTTT	CASSLSGGRVADTQYF
TRBV20-1	few	TRBJ2-7	TRBD1	TGCAGTGCTAGACATCCGGGACAGGGGGTCTACGAGCAGTACTTC	CSARHPGQGVYEQYF
TRBV20-1	-	TRBJ2-5	-	TGCAGTGCGGCGAAGAGCGCTGAGACCCAGTACTTC	CSAAKSAETQYF
TRBV29-1	many	TRBJ2-3	-	TGCAGCGTTGAAGTTCAGGGGCCAGGGGATACGCAGTATTTT	CSVEVQGPGDTQYF
TRBV4-1	-	TRBJ2-2	-	TGCGCCAGCAGTCGGACAGCGGTAACCGGGGAGCTGTTTTTT	CASSRTAVTGELFF
TRBV20-1	-	TRBJ1-5	-	TGCAGTGCTAGAGGGGCAGGAGATCAGCCCCAGCATTTT	CSARGAGDQPQHF
TRBV5-1	-	TRBJ2-3	TRBD2	TGCGCCAGCGTCGGTAGCGGGAGTGGCGGGGGGCCAGATACGCAGTATTTT	CASVGSGSGGGPDTQYF
TRBV2	-	TRBJ2-5	TRBD2	TGTGCCGCCCTCTGGACTAGCGGGAGGAAGGAGACCCAGTACTTC	CAALWTSGRKETQYF
TRBV12-3/TRBV12-4	few	TRBJ2-5	-	TGTGCCAGCAGTTCCGCCGCAGAGACCCAGTACTTC	CASSSAAETQYF
TRBV18	few	TRBJ1-6	TRBD1	TGTGCCAGCTCACCGGCCATAAACTTCAGGGGGCGTATTACACCCCTCCACTTT	CASSPAINFRGRITPLHF
TRBV29-1	few	TRBJ2-1	-	TGCAGCGTTGGACTTCACAATGAGCAGTTCTTC	CSVGLHNEQFF
TRBV7-3	-	TRBJ2-5	-	TGTGCCAGCAGCTATTCAGGGAGGTTTGAGACCCAGTACTTC	CASSYSGRFETQYF
TRBV20-1	-	TRBJ2-7	-	TGCAGTGCTAGAGCCCCCTACTCCTACGAGCAGTACTTC	CSARAPYSYEQYF
TRBV15	-	TRBJ2-7	-	TGTGCCAGCAACCAAGGGGGTTCCTACGAGCAGTACTTC	CASNQGGSYEQYF
TRBV20-1	few	TRBJ2-7	-	TGCAGTGCCCCGAGGACTGATTACGAGCAGTACTTC	CSAPRTDYEQYF
TRBV7-8	-	TRBJ2-5	-	TGTGCCAGCAGCTTAGCATACGTATTATTGGTACCGGGGACTCAAGAGACCCAGTACTTC	CASSLAYVLLVPGTQETQYF
TRBV12-3/TRBV12-4	many	TRBJ1-3	-	TGTGCCAGCAGTTTGTGGCATAGTGGAAACACCATATATTTT	CASSLWHSGNTIYF
TRBV20-1	-	TRBJ1-2	-	TGCAGTGCTAGAGTAAGATGGGCAGATGGCTACACCTTC	CSARVRWADGYTF
TRBV3-1	-	TRBJ2-5	TRBD2	TGTGCCAGCAGCCAAGGCCTAGCGGGGGACCAAGAGACCCAGTACTTC	CASSQGLAGDQETQYF
TRBV24-1	-	TRBJ2-1	-	TGTGCCACCAGTGGGTTCGGCGGTGTGGGTTACAATGAGCAGTTCTTC	CATSGFGGVGYNEQFF
TRBV12-3/TRBV12-4	-	TRBJ2-5	-	TGTGCCAGCAGTTTAATGGCCCAAGAGACCCAGTACTTC	CASSLMAQETQYF
TRBV6-6	-	TRBJ2-7	TRBD1	TGTGCCAGCAATGACAGGGGGCTGGACGAGCAGTACTTC	CASNDRGLDEQYF
TRBV30	many	TRBJ2-5	TRBD2	TGTGCCTCCTACGGCGCGGGAGACGAGACCCAGTACTTC	CASYGAGDETQYF
TRBV7-9	-	TRBJ2-4	-	TGTGCCAGCAGCTTAAATTCCAAAAACATTCAGTACTTC	CASSLNSKNIQYF
TRBV24-1	-	TRBJ1-2	-	TGTGCCACCCCAGGTGGGGGCTACACCTTC	CATPGGGYTF
TRBV30	-	TRBJ2-3	-	TGTGCCTGGAGTGTATCCCCTAGCACAGATACGCAGTATTTT	CAWSVSPSTDTQYF
TRBV20-1	-	TRBJ2-3	-	TGCAGTGCTAGACCTCGGGTGGACATCGACCCCTCAGATACGCAGTATTTT	CSARPRVDIDPSDTQYF
TRBV20-1	many	TRBJ2-7	TRBD1	TGCAGTGCTCTGGGTAACATGGGACAGGGCCACTACGAGCAGTACTTC	CSALGNMGQGHYEQYF
TRBV5-1	-	TRBJ1-3	TRBD1	TGCGCCAGCAGCTGGACATCACAGGGGGATGGAAACACCATATATTTT	CASSWTSQGDGNTIYF
TRBV6-5	many	TRBJ2-3	TRBD1	TGTGCCAGCACCCGAACTGGGACAGGGCTCACAGATACGCAGTATTTT	CASTRTGTGLTDTQYF
TRBV29-1	-	TRBJ2-2	-	TGCAGCGTTGAAGATATGGGAGGTGGGAACACCGGGGAGCTGTTTTTT	CSVEDMGGGNTGELFF
TRBV6-1	many	TRBJ2-1	-	TGTGCCAGCAGACAGACTCACCGCGGTGAGCAGTTCTTC	CASRQTHRGEQFF
TRBV5-1	few	TRBJ1-6	-	TGCGCCAGCAGCTTGGATGGGGTGAATTCACCCCTCCACTTT	CASSLDGVNSPLHF
TRBV28	many	TRBJ2-7	-	TGTGCCGTAAAACCGGCAGGGGTTTTGTACGAGCAGTACTTC	CAVKPAGVLYEQYF
TRBV12-3/TRBV12-4	many	TRBJ2-5	TRBD2	TGTGCCAGCAGTTTCCAGCGGGAGAGGGTGAAGACCCAGTACTTC	CASSFQRERVKTQYF
TRBV5-3	-	TRBJ2-7	-	TGTGCCATGGGCTTGGGGCTCCTTTCCTACGAGCAGTACTTC	CAMGLGLLSYEQYF
TRBV9	-	TRBJ2-2	TRBD1	TGTGCCAGCAGCCCCGACAGGGCCACCGGGGAGCTGTTTTTT	CASSPDRATGELFF
TRBV5-1	many	TRBJ2-1	TRBD2	TGCGCCAGCAGCTTGTCGACTAGCGGGAGCTATGAGCAGTTCTTC	CASSLSTSGSYEQFF